This T cell receptor beta chain comes out of a study of identical twins. TCRdb itself ran the 5' RACE reads through MiXCR, one entry per CDR3 protein. The sample includes about 200,000 distinct CDR3 sequences, approximately 15% of them seen just once. Study-wide results and caveats: Whereas memory repertoires showed no such difference, abundant cord blood beta clonotypes carried fewer insertions.

A note on this clonotype: Its antigen is unknown.

The sample also formed part of further work on T cells expressing NK-cell markers.

The sequence was collected from a young woman in good health. Sequencing was done on a sample of CD8+ T cells sorted from blood.

CDR3 in amino acids: CSATGAFF. The DNA of the CDR3 is TGCAGTGCCACCGGGGCTTTCTTT. The V gene is TRBV29-1, the J gene TRBJ1-1; D gene uncertain. The CDR3 has 8 residues. Per the germline V gene, CDR1 is SQVTM and CDR2 is ANQGSEA.